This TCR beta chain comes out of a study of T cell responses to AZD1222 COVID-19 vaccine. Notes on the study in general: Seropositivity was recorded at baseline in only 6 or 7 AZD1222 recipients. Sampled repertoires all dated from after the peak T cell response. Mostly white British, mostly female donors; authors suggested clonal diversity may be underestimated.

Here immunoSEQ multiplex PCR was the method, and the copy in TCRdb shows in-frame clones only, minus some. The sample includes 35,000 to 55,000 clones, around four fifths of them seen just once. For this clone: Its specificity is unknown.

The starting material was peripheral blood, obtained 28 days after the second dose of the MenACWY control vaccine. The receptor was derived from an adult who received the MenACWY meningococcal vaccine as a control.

The CDR3 coding sequence is TGTGCCAGCAGTGACCTCAGAGGGACTGAAGCTTTCTTT. Its translation: CASSDLRGTEAFF. The chain recombines TRBV2 with TRBJ1-1; D remains ambiguous. The CDR3 totals 13 residues. Germline CDR1 is SNHLY and CDR2 is FYNNEI. V shed 3 bases and J shed 5 bases, with 10 bases lying between them.